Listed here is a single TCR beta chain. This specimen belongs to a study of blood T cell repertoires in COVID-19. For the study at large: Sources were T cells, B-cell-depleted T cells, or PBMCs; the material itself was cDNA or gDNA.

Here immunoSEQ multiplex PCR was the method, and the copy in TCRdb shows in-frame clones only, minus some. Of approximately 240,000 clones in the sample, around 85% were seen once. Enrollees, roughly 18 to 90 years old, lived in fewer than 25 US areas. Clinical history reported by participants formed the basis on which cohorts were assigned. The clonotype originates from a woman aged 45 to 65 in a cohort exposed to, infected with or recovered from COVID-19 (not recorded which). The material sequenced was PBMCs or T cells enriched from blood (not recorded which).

The CDR3 nucleotides read TGTGCCAGCAGCTTATACGGCGGGGGACTAGCGGCGTTAGATACGCAGTATTTT. It specifies CASSLYGGGLAALDTQYF. The rearrangement links TRBV7-9 to TRBJ2-3; TRBD2 agrees at 11 bases. This CDR3 is built from 18 residues. Germline loops: CDR1 SEHNR, CDR2 FQNEAQ (reference sequence). Unmatched junction bases numbered 12, after V lost 2 bases and J lost 5 bases.